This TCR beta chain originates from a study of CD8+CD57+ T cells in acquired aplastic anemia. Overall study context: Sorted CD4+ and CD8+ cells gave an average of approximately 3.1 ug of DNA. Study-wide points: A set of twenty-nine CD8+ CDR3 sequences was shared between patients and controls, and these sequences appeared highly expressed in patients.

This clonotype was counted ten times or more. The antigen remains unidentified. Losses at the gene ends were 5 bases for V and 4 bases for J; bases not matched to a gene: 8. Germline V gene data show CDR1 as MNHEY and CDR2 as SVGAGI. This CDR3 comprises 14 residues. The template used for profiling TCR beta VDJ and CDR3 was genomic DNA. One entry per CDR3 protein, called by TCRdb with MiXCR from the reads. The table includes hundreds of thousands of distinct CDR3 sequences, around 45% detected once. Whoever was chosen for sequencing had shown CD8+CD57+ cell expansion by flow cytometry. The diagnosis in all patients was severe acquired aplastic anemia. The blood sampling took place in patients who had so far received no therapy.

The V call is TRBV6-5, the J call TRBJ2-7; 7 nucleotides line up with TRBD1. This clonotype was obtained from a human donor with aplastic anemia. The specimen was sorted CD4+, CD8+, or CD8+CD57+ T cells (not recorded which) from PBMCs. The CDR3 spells CASSQKQGLYEQYF. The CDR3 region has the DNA TGTGCCAGCAGTCAAAAACAGGGGTTATACGAGCAGTACTTC.